The 3 T cell receptor beta chains below were found in one sample sequenced in a study of cytomegalovirus exposure and HLA in healthy donors. Primers: 60 Vbeta forward and 13 Jbeta reverse. This table comes from immunoSEQ multiplex PCR, and its TCRdb copy is limited to in-frame clones, with some not included. Among around 200,000 clones, around 77% were seen once, and the ten largest hold 2% to 2.5%. The sequencing sample was made of PBMCs. The receptors derive from a woman under 40 in good health and CMV-seropositive.

The chain joins TRBV25-1 to TRBJ2-3; the D gene is possibly TRBD2 (6 bases). The V gene's germline CDR1 is MGHDK and CDR2 SYGVNS. Deletions cut 2 bases from V and 4 bases from J, with 10 bases between. This CDR3 comprises 14 residues. CDR3 amino acids: CASSERGGSDTQYF. The CDR3, as DNA: TGTGCCAGCAGTGAACGGGGAGGCTCAGATACGCAGTATTTT.

The V and J genes are TRBV2 and TRBJ2-7; D is unclear. V gave up 6 bases and J gave up 6 bases, with 15 bases separating them. The CDR3 loop spans 13 amino acids. Germline lookup yields CDR1 SNHLY and CDR2 FYNNEI. Written as DNA, the CDR3 is TGTGCCAGCAGCCCCGACGCGGTCCCCGAGCAGTACTTC. This codes for CASSPDAVPEQYF.

This sequence joins TRBV7-2 and TRBJ2-1, with a tentative D call TRBD2 (6 bases). The CDR3 loop spans 19 amino acids. Looked up from germline, CDR1 is SGHTA and CDR2 is FQGNSA. V lost 5 bases to trimming and J lost 3 bases, with 26 bases between them. The CDR3 is CASSPRGGQTSGYYNEQFF. The DNA of the CDR3 is TGTGCCAGCAGCCCCCGCGGAGGGCAGACGAGCGGGTACTACAATGAGCAGTTCTTC. The variable domain in full, with the rest retrieved from reference TRBV7-2 and TRBJ2-1, is GAGVSQSPSNKVTEKGKDVELRCDPISGHTALYWYRQSLGQGLEFLIYFQGNSAPDKSGLPSDRFSAERTGGSVSTLTIQRTQQEDSAVYLCASSPRGGQTSGYYNEQFFGPGTRLTVL.